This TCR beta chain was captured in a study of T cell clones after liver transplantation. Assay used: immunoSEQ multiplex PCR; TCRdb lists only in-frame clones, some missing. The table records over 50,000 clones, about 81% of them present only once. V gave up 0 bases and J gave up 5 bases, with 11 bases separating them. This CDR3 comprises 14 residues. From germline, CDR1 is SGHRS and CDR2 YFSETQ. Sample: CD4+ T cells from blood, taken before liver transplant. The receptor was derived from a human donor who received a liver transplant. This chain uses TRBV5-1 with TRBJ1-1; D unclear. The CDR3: CASSLEVGWTEAFF. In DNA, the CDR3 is TGCGCCAGCAGCTTGGAAGTAGGGTGGACTGAAGCTTTCTTT.